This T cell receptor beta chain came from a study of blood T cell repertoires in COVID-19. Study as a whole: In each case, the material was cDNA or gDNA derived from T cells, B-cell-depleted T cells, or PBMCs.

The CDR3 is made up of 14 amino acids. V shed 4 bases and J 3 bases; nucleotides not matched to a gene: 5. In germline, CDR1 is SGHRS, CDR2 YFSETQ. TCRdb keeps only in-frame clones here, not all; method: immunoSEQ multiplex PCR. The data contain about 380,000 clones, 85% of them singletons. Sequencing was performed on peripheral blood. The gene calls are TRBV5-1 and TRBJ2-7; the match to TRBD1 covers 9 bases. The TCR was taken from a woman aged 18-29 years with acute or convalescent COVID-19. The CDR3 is CASSRDRELYEQYF. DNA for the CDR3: TGCGCCAGCAGCCGGGACAGGGAGCTCTACGAGCAGTACTTC. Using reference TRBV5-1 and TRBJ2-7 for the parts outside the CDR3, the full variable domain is KAGVTQTPRYLIKTRGQQVTLSCSPISGHRSVSWYQQTPGQGLQFLFEYFSETQRNKGNFPGRFSGRQFSNSRSEMNVSTLELGDSALYLCASSRDRELYEQYFGPGTRLTVT.